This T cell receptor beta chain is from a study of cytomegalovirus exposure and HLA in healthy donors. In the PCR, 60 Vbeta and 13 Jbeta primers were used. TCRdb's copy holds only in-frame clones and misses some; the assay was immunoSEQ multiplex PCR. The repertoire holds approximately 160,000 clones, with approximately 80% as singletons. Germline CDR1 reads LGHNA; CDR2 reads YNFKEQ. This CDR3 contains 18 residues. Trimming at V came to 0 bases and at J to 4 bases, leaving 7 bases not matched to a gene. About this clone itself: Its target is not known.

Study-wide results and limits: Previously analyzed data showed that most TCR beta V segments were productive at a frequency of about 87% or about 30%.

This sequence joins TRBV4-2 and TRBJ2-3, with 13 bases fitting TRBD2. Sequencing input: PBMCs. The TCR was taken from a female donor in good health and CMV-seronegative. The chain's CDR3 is CASSQELLAGGGSDTQYF. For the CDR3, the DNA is TGTGCCAGCAGCCAAGAATTACTAGCGGGGGGGGGTTCAGATACGCAGTATTTT.